This T cell receptor beta chain was identified in a study of cytomegalovirus exposure and HLA in healthy donors. For the study at large: An early data release held 80 million or so unique TCRs from HLA-typed donors.

The ends were cut back, 6 bases at V and 0 bases at J, with 12 bases in the middle. Germline CDR1 reads SGHVS; CDR2 reads FQNEAQ. The CDR3 spans 15 residues. Findings and limits, study-wide: There were reportedly fewer N-insertions in an Asian-associated ancestry cluster than the roughly 610-donor mean, in a later analysis. A few chains linked to CMV were shown in vitro to be specific for CMV antigens. Analysis was performed later, and it showed HLA-associated TCR beta chains to be more clonally expanded than equally common others.

About this clone: Its target is unknown.

The PCR made use of 60 Vbeta and 13 Jbeta primers. TCRdb's copy holds only in-frame clones and misses some; the assay was immunoSEQ multiplex PCR. The sample totals about 170,000 clones. The TCR sequence derives from a woman in her late teens or twenties in good health and CMV-seropositive. Sequencing used PBMCs. V and J are TRBV7-8 and TRBJ2-1, with a tentative D call TRBD1 (6 bases). The CDR3 sequence is CASSSGVFSYNEQFF. The CDR3 DNA follows: TGTGCCAGCAGTTCAGGGGTCTTCTCCTACAATGAGCAGTTCTTC.